These 3 T cell receptor beta chains came from one sample sequenced in a study of cytomegalovirus exposure and HLA in healthy donors. Primers: 60 Vbeta forward and 13 Jbeta reverse. Measured with immunoSEQ multiplex PCR; TCRdb has only the in-frame clones, and not every one. Seen here are about 240,000 clones, 80% to 90% observed once, and the top ten hold roughly 0.22%. The sample taken for sequencing was PBMCs. The receptor source for this set is a girl aged 2-10 years in good health and CMV-seronegative.

The V gene is TRBV27, the J gene TRBJ1-2; no clear D. Trimming left V 6 bases short and J 5 bases short, with 19 bases between. CDR1 MNHEY and CDR2 SMNVEV come from the germline V gene (reference sequence). The CDR3 has 15 residues. The chain's CDR3 is CASSPTLGGLYGYTF. CDR3 nucleotide sequence: TGTGCCAGCAGCCCCACATTGGGAGGGCTGTATGGCTACACCTTC.

The chain couples TRBV7-6 to TRBJ1-4, with 7 bases that match TRBD1. Germline CDR1 and CDR2: SGHVS and FNYEAQ. CDR3 size: 15 residues. Trimming cost V 5 bases and J 5 bases; bases outside gene matches: 8. The CDR3 protein is CASSTGQALNEKLFF. DNA for the CDR3: TGTGCCAGCAGCACCGGACAGGCCTTAAATGAAAAACTGTTTTTT.

This clone was seen more than once but under ten times. This rearrangement joins TRBV5-1 to TRBJ2-7; the match to TRBD2 covers 13 bases. CDR3 length: 15 residues. Trimming at V came to 4 bases and at J to 5 bases, leaving 6 bases not matched to a gene. CDR1 SGHRS and CDR2 YFSETQ come from the germline V gene. The CDR3 here is CASSAGLAGADEQYF. The CDR3 nucleotides read TGCGCCAGCAGCGCCGGACTAGCGGGGGCGGACGAGCAGTACTTC.